The TCR beta chain described here comes from a study of CD8+ T cells in alopecia areata. Regarding the study as a whole: Scalp data also include sequences from resident alphabeta T cells of normal skin. It was less clear whether patients shared TCRs than it was in mice, possibly because of HLA.

This clone has a single count. Its antigen remains unidentified. Investigators isolated RNA and reverse transcribed it into cDNA to act as the sequencing template. TCRdb's table, derived via immunoSEQ multiplex PCR, lists solely in-frame clones and lacks some. The sample consists of 45,000 to 70,000 clones, around 96% of them appearing once. Alopecia areata patients provided lesional scalp punch biopsies and peripheral blood, both collected for the study. This CDR3 has 15 amino acids. Germline loops: CDR1 SGHVS, CDR2 FQNEAQ. The V and J ends lost 2 bases and 6 bases respectively, with 16 bases between them.

The chain links TRBV7-8 to TRBJ1-1; D might be TRBD1 (6 bases). The receptor's source is a human donor with alopecia areata. The specimen comprised CD8+ T cells sorted from blood, sampled at week 0. The CDR3 loop reads CASSLFTGKDPEAFF. In DNA form, the CDR3 reads TGTGCCAGCAGCTTATTCACAGGGAAAGATCCTGAAGCTTTCTTT.